This T cell receptor (beta chain) was identified during a study of blood T cell repertoires in COVID-19. On the study more broadly: PBMCs, B-cell-depleted T cells, or T cells provided the cDNA or gDNA that made up the material.

Source study methods: Estimation of nucleated cell counts relied on the amplification of reference gene primers. Assay: immunoSEQ multiplex PCR; the TCRdb copy retains only in-frame clones and omits some. The V and J calls and the clone size are those of that table, but D and trimming were determined from the DNA. The table has roughly 68,000 clones, over 80% seen once; the top ten hold roughly 6.3%. Germline V CDR1 and CDR2: SGDLS, YYNGEE. This CDR3 contains 15 residues. After removal of 4 bases from V and 2 bases from J, the junction contained 5 bases not matched to a gene. This receptor was taken from a woman older than 75 with active COVID-19. Sequencing was performed on peripheral blood. The chain links TRBV9 to TRBJ2-1, with 8 bases lining up with TRBD2. Here the CDR3 DNA reads TGTGCCAGCAGCCCACTAGCGGAAGCCTACAATGAGCAGTTCTTC. Its translation: CASSPLAEAYNEQFF.